Below, 17 T cell receptor beta chains from the same sample are listed, as sequenced in a study of blood T cell repertoires in COVID-19. The data were produced by immunoSEQ multiplex PCR, yet TCRdb's version contains in-frame clones alone and is incomplete. The sample holds 200,000 to 250,000 clones, about 84% seen once. Sequenced material: peripheral blood. These receptors all stem from a man aged 80 or over with acute or convalescent COVID-19.

This clone came up a few times. The rearrangement joins TRBV2 to TRBJ2-1, with D possibly TRBD1 on 6 matching bases. Germline V gene data show CDR1 as SNHLY and CDR2 as FYNNEI. The CDR3 is made up of 14 amino acids. The germline V and J ends were trimmed by 1 base and 8 bases, with 12 bases remaining between them. CDR3 region: CASSEEQGADEQFF. As DNA, the CDR3 is TGTGCCAGCAGTGAAGAACAGGGTGCCGATGAGCAGTTCTTC.

In DNA, the CDR3 is TGTGCCAGCAGCTTATTATATGACACTGAAGCTTTCTTT. Its translation is CASSLLYDTEAFF. The V and J genes are TRBV13 and TRBJ1-1, with no clear D. The CDR3 loop spans 13 amino acids. V lost 2 bases, J lost 3 bases, and 7 bases lay in between. Looked up from germline, CDR1 is PRHDT and CDR2 is FYEKMQ (reference sequence).

The chain carries TRBV27 and TRBJ2-1; 11 nucleotides match TRBD1. With V trimmed by 3 bases and J by 8 bases, 9 bases remained unmatched. Looked up from germline, CDR1 is MNHEY and CDR2 is SMNVEV (reference sequence). The CDR3 is 16 residues long. The CDR3 DNA sequence: TGTGCCAGCAGTTTCCACGGGGGGACAGGGGGTTATGAGCAGTTCTTC. Translated: CASSFHGGTGGYEQFF.

The chain carries TRBV18 and TRBJ1-1; 7 positions agree with TRBD1. In germline, CDR1 is KGHSH, CDR2 LQKENI. The J segment lost 1 base and the V segment lost 6 bases, leaving 2 bases of the junction unmatched. The CDR3 totals 13 residues. CDR3 amino acids: CASSRTGNTEAFF. The DNA of the CDR3 is TGTGCCAGCTCCAGGACAGGGAACACTGAAGCTTTCTTT.

This clone was observed many times. The chain combines TRBV7-9 with TRBJ2-7; 9 bases align to TRBD1. Per germline, CDR1 SEHNR and CDR2 FQNEAQ (reference sequence). V trimming: 4 bases; J trimming: 1 base; junction bases outside the gene matches: 5. The CDR3 extends over 15 amino acids. CDR3 amino acids: CASSYTGQGSYEQYF. CDR3 nucleotide sequence: TGTGCCAGCAGCTACACGGGACAGGGATCCTACGAGCAGTACTTC.

The chain joins TRBV6-2 or TRBV6-3 to TRBJ2-3; possible D gene TRBD2, 6 bases. From germline, CDR1 is MNHEY and CDR2 SVGEGT. The germline V and J ends were trimmed by 1 base and 2 bases, with 10 bases remaining between them. The CDR3 consists of 15 residues. The CDR3 here is CASSYFRGLTDTQYF. The CDR3 bases are TGTGCCAGCAGTTACTTTCGGGGACTCACAGATACGCAGTATTTT.

This sequence joins TRBV2 and TRBJ2-2; tentative D call: TRBD2 (6 bases). CDR1 is SNHLY, CDR2 FYNNEI, per germline. This CDR3 has 15 residues. Trimming shortened V by 4 bases and J by 0 bases, and 9 bases separated the two germline ends. The CDR3 nucleotides read TGTGCCAGCAGTGCGGGACTCGCGAACACCGGGGAGCTGTTTTTT. This translates into CASSAGLANTGELFF.

This rearrangement joins TRBV5-1 to TRBJ2-7, with 7 bases fitting TRBD2. Per the germline V gene, CDR1 is SGHRS and CDR2 is YFSETQ. The CDR3 consists of 15 residues. V shed 4 bases, J shed 5 bases, and the junction held 12 bases outside the gene matches. The CDR3: CASSAGVEGWNEQYF. The CDR3 DNA is TGCGCCAGCAGCGCGGGGGTGGAGGGATGGAACGAGCAGTACTTC.

V and J are TRBV5-1 and TRBJ2-3; TRBD2 agrees at 7 bases. CDR3 length: 15 amino acids. J gave up 5 bases and V 1 base, and 7 bases lay outside the gene matches. Per germline, CDR1 SGHRS and CDR2 YFSETQ. The CDR3 reads CASSLQGGSGDTQYF. The DNA for the CDR3 is TGCGCCAGCAGCTTGCAAGGCGGGAGCGGAGATACGCAGTATTTT.

The chain employs TRBV12-3 or TRBV12-4 and TRBJ2-3, with D tentatively TRBD1 (5 bases). Trimming left V 1 base short and J 4 bases short, with 6 bases between. The CDR3 has 13 amino acids. The CDR3 coding sequence is TGTGCCAGCAGTTTAGGACAGCCAGATACGCAGTATTTT. Protein sequence: CASSLGQPDTQYF.

This chain uses TRBV7-9 with TRBJ1-1, with D unresolved. Trimming stripped 9 bases from V and 1 base from J, with 18 bases between. The CDR3 loop spans 15 amino acids. CDR1 and CDR2 (germline): SEHNR, FQNEAQ (reference sequence). This chain's CDR3 is CASIRGNSANTEAFF. The DNA for the CDR3 is TGTGCCAGTATTAGAGGGAATTCGGCGAACACTGAAGCTTTCTTT.

The chain employs TRBV2 and TRBJ1-5; D possibly corresponds to TRBD1 (5 bases). Germline V gene data show CDR1 as SNHLY and CDR2 as FYNNEI. There are 15 residues in the CDR3. Trimming took off 2 bases at V and 1 base at J, with 9 bases between the two ends. The CDR3: CASSEIRQSNQPQHF. The CDR3 bases are TGTGCCAGCAGTGAAATCAGACAGAGCAATCAGCCCCAGCATTTT.

The chain couples TRBV28 to TRBJ2-1; 10 bases match TRBD2. The germline gives CDR1 MDHEN, CDR2 SYDVKM. V dropped 11 bases and J dropped 7; count of bases not matched to a gene: 14. The CDR3 contains 15 residues. In nucleotides, the CDR3 is TGTGCCGGACAACCAGCGGGAGGGGGAAAAAATGAGCAGTTCTTC. Its translation: CAGQPAGGGKNEQFF.

The chain combines TRBV27 with TRBJ1-1, with TRBD1 identical over 10 bases. The CDR3 runs 15 residues. J gave up 4 bases and V 4 bases, and 6 bases lay outside the gene matches. CDR1 is MNHEY and CDR2 is SMNVEV in the germline V gene (reference sequence). The CDR3 here is CASSSRDRGFTEAFF. The DNA for the CDR3 is TGTGCCAGCAGTTCCCGGGACAGGGGATTCACTGAAGCTTTCTTT.

V gene TRBV27 combines with J gene TRBJ2-7; D not certain. The CDR3 spans 13 residues. Germline CDR1 reads MNHEY; CDR2 reads SMNVEV (reference sequence). Trimming pared 2 bases from V and 0 bases from J, leaving 5 bases between. In nucleotides, the CDR3 is TGTGCCAGCAGTTTACACAGCTCCTACGAGCAGTACTTC. Translation: CASSLHSSYEQYF.

V gene TRBV6-1 combines with J gene TRBJ2-1; 9 bases map to TRBD2. This CDR3 has 16 residues. CDR1 is MNHNS and CDR2 is SASEGT in the germline V gene. V trimming: 4 bases; J trimming: 6 bases; junction bases outside the gene matches: 10. The CDR3 bases are TGTGCCAGCAGTGGGACGACTAGCGGAGGCACCAATGAGCAGTTCTTC. As protein: CASSGTTSGGTNEQFF.

The chain carries TRBV5-5 and TRBJ2-5; TRBD2 agrees at 8 bases. Losses at the gene ends were 10 bases for V and 1 base for J; bases not matched to a gene: 6. This CDR3 has 13 residues. Germline V gene data show CDR1 as SGHKS and CDR2 as YYEKEE (reference sequence). The CDR3 loop is CAAGGGPQETQYF. CDR3 DNA: TGTGCCGCCGGGGGGGGACCCCAAGAGACCCAGTACTTC.